This entry features one T cell receptor beta chain sequence. Original processing methods: Reference gene primer amplification gave estimated nucleated cell counts. Method: immunoSEQ multiplex PCR; TCRdb's copy keeps in-frame clones and lacks some. V and J calls and clone size are copied from that table; D and trimming were computed from the DNA. The table includes tens of thousands of clones, 82% detected once. These data come from a study of blood T cell repertoires in COVID-19. Sequenced: peripheral blood. The source is a human donor in a cohort sampled during active COVID-19.

The CDR3 region has the DNA TGTGCCTGGACGGGGGGGAGCACAGATACGCAGTATTTT. Translating gives CAWTGGSTDTQYF. The V and J genes are TRBV30 and TRBJ2-3; TRBD2 matches at 8 bases. V trimming: 4 bases; J trimming: 0 bases; junction bases outside the gene matches: 0. CDR1 and CDR2 (germline): GTSNPN, SVGIG (reference sequence). The CDR3 has 13 residues.